The present TCR beta chain was sequenced within a study of blood T cell repertoires in COVID-19. Authors' analysis steps: How many nucleated cells were present was estimated from reference gene primer amplification. Only in-frame clones appear in the TCRdb table, and some are missing; sequencing was by immunoSEQ multiplex PCR. V and J calls plus clone size are reproduced from that table; the DNA served to infer D and trimming. Of approximately 240,000 clones listed, roughly 88% are singletons. V shed 6 bases, J shed 2 bases, and the junction held 4 bases outside the gene matches. CDR1 SNHLY and CDR2 FYNNEI come from the germline V gene. This CDR3 spans 16 amino acids.

The receptor was isolated from a woman aged 40 to 50 who had recovered from COVID-19. The sample was peripheral blood. The chain joins TRBV2 to TRBJ2-3; 14 bases agree with TRBD2. CDR3 sequence: CASSGLAGGYTDTQYF. In nucleotides, the CDR3 is TGTGCCAGCAGCGGACTAGCGGGGGGATACACAGATACGCAGTATTTT.